The rows below give T cell receptor beta chains drawn from one sample of a study of response to subunit inactivated influenza vaccine. TCRdb analysed the RT-PCR reads with MiXCR anew, one entry per CDR3 protein. This table has over 400,000 distinct CDR3 sequences, roughly 11% appearing once. Sequenced material: PBMCs from blood, taken about 40 days after vaccination. Source of these receptors: a man aged 50-60 years who received an inactivated influenza vaccine. Both conserved end residues are part of each CDR3. The D gene is left open where the match is weak. Size is stated for part of the rows, as once, few or many counts, or as a class when the clone is expanded.

TRBV12-3/TRBV12-4	few	TRBJ2-7	TRBD2	CASTRSGRSSYEQYF	TGTGCCAGCACCCGCAGCGGGAGAAGCTCCTACGAGCAGTACTTC
TRBV7-2	NA	TRBJ1-2	NA	CASSLEPRSYGYTF	TGTGCCAGCAGCTTAGAACCCCGGAGCTATGGCTACACCTTC
TRBV4-3	few	TRBJ2-5	NA	CASSQEGIGGFYQETQYF	TGCGCCAGCAGCCAAGAAGGGATCGGGGGATTCTACCAAGAGACCCAGTACTTC
TRBV7-9	NA	TRBJ2-1	NA	CASSLDSGLQQEQFF	TGTGCCAGCAGCTTAGATAGTGGGCTTCAACAAGAGCAGTTCTTC
TRBV7-2	few	TRBJ2-4	NA	CASSNRDRSSLQYF	TGTGCCAGCAGCAACAGGGACCGGAGTAGTCTTCAGTACTTC
TRBV5-1	NA	TRBJ2-7	NA	CASWRGATGDEQYF	TGCGCCAGCTGGAGGGGCGCGACGGGGGACGAGCAGTACTTC
TRBV29-1	many	TRBJ2-1	TRBD2	CSVEGATSGYLSYNEQFF	TGCAGCGTTGAAGGGGCGACTAGCGGGTATCTCTCCTACAATGAGCAGTTCTTC
TRBV4-2	NA	TRBJ1-4	TRBD1	CASSQGAGGHHEKLFF	TGTGCCAGCAGCCAAGGTGCAGGGGGTCACCATGAAAAACTGTTTTTT
TRBV4-2	NA	TRBJ2-7	TRBD2	CASSQAGGAGEQYF	TGTGCCAGCAGCCAAGCCGGGGGGGCCGGAGAGCAGTACTTC
TRBV7-9	NA	TRBJ2-7	TRBD2	CASSLTGLAWEQYF	TGTGCCAGCAGCTTAACTGGACTAGCTTGGGAGCAGTACTTC
TRBV7-9	many	TRBJ2-7	NA	CASSRDRGSYEQYF	TGTGCCAGCAGCCGGGACCGAGGCTCCTACGAGCAGTACTTC
TRBV24-1	NA	TRBJ2-5	TRBD1	CATSDFGDRRQETQYF	TGTGCCACCAGTGATTTCGGGGACAGAAGACAAGAGACCCAGTACTTC